One and the same sample provided the 16 T cell receptor beta chains below, sequenced in a study of PD-L1 blockade in urothelial cancer (TCRdb year 2017). In the paper's terms, the time point label means: pretreatment peripheral blood. The method behind the library was the immunoSEQ multiplex PCR assay. Not all clones reach the TCRdb copy of this immuneACCESS table, which keeps in-frame sequences only. Checked studies attribute under half of the gap to unresolved V genes and leave the rest unexplained. Within this sample are roughly 63,000 clones, with 81% of them counted one time only. The biggest ten clones account for under 3.5% of the sample. The sequencing here drew on PBMCs, taken around atezolizumab (anti-PD-L1) treatment. The receptors come from a man between 65 and 85 years old with urothelial cancer.

The V gene is TRBV28, the J gene TRBJ2-7; a possible D gene is TRBD2 (5 bases). CDR3 length equals 15 residues. The V and J ends lost 1 base and 2 bases respectively, with 12 bases between them. Per the germline V gene, CDR1 is MDHEN and CDR2 is SYDVKM. This CDR3 reads CASSLSAGSPYEQYF. In DNA form, the CDR3 reads TGTGCCAGCAGTTTATCGGCGGGCTCTCCCTACGAGCAGTACTTC.

This chain joins TRBV11-2 and TRBJ1-1, with D perhaps TRBD1 (5 bases). The germline V gene encodes CDR1 SGHAT and CDR2 FQNNGV. This CDR3 region has 13 residues. Trimming stripped 6 bases from V and 4 bases from J, with 12 bases between. DNA of the CDR3: TGTGCCAGCAGTTTCTCGGGGGGCACTGAAGCTTTCTTT. Translated: CASSFSGGTEAFF.

The chain couples TRBV12-5 to TRBJ1-4; TRBD1 matches at 7 bases. This CDR3 has 13 amino acids. Per the germline V gene, CDR1 is LGHNT and CDR2 is FRNRAP. Trimming took 6 bases from V and 4 from J; bases not matched to a gene: 2. CDR3 sequence: CASGTGNNEKLFF. In nucleotides, the CDR3 is TGTGCTAGTGGGACAGGGAATAATGAAAAACTGTTTTTT.

V is TRBV10-1 and J is TRBJ2-5; D perhaps matches TRBD2 (6 bases). Germline-derived CDR1 and CDR2 are WNHNN and SYGVQD (reference sequence). The CDR3 has 15 amino acids. The V end was cut by 2 bases, the J end by 4 bases, with 14 bases between. CDR3 loop: CASSEVRSAGETQYF. In DNA, the CDR3 is TGCGCCAGCAGTGAGGTCCGGTCAGCGGGAGAGACCCAGTACTTC.

This clone occurred once. This sequence joins TRBV10-3 and TRBJ1-2, with D possibly TRBD1 on 5 matching bases. Germline CDR1 reads ENHRY; CDR2 reads SYGVKD. The CDR3 spans 13 residues. The germline V and J ends were trimmed by 4 bases and 4 bases, with 10 bases remaining between them. CDR3 DNA: TGTGCCATCAGTGCCCGGGGGAGCTATGGCTACACCTTC. It encodes CAISARGSYGYTF.

The chain links TRBV11-2 to TRBJ2-7; 8 bases match TRBD1. The V gene end was trimmed by 0 bases and the J gene end by 0 bases; junction bases not matched to a gene: 7. The CDR3 sequence is 17 residues long. Germline CDR1 SGHAT, CDR2 FQNNGV. CDR3 sequence reads: CASSLDRAGGYSYEQYF. DNA for the CDR3: TGTGCCAGCAGCTTAGATCGGGCAGGGGGCTACTCCTACGAGCAGTACTTC.

The chain uses TRBV5-5 and TRBJ1-4; TRBD1 matches at 7 bases. The CDR3 is made up of 14 amino acids. The germline gives CDR1 SGHKS, CDR2 YYEKEE (reference sequence). The V gene end was trimmed by 5 bases and the J gene end by 7 bases; junction bases not matched to a gene: 8. This CDR3 is CASSSGTVSEKLFF. The CDR3 nucleotides read TGTGCCAGCAGTTCCGGGACAGTGAGTGAAAAACTGTTTTTT.

The V gene is TRBV28, the J gene TRBJ2-7; 8 nucleotides agree with TRBD2. The ends lost 5 bases at V and 6 bases at J; junction bases unmatched: 9. The CDR3 consists of 14 residues. The germline CDR1 and CDR2 sequences are MDHEN and SYDVKM. The CDR3 loop reads CASSGASGSGEQYF. The CDR3 bases are TGTGCCAGCAGTGGGGCTAGCGGGTCTGGCGAGCAGTACTTC.

The chain is built from TRBV7-9 and TRBJ1-1, with D possibly being TRBD1 (5 bases). The CDR3 covers 15 residues. With 2 bases removed from V and 7 bases from J, the gap between germline ends came to 17 bases. Germline CDR1 is SEHNR and CDR2 is FQNEAQ (reference sequence). The DNA for the CDR3 is TGTGCCAGCAGCTTATCGACCGCAGGGATAGATGAAGCTTTCTTT. Protein product: CASSLSTAGIDEAFF.

The rearrangement links TRBV19 to TRBJ2-7, with 7 bases matching TRBD1. The CDR3 totals 14 residues. Germline lookup yields CDR1 LNHDA and CDR2 SQIVND (reference sequence). The J segment lost 1 base and the V segment lost 8 bases, leaving 8 bases of the junction unmatched. CDR3 nucleotides: TGTGCCAGTCGCCGGGACAGTGAGTCCTACGAGCAGTACTTC. This sequence encodes CASRRDSESYEQYF.

The V gene is TRBV14, the J gene TRBJ1-1; possibly TRBD1 for D (6 bases). Germline CDR1 reads SGHDN; CDR2 reads FVKESK. The CDR3 consists of 13 residues. V was shortened by 5 bases and J by 2 bases, with 9 bases between the two germline ends. CDR3 region: CASSWTANTEAFF. CDR3 sequence (DNA): TGTGCCAGCAGCTGGACAGCCAACACTGAAGCTTTCTTT.

The V and J genes are TRBV11-2 and TRBJ2-5; the match to TRBD1 covers 9 bases. CDR1 and CDR2 from the germline V gene are SGHAT and FQNNGV. The V gene end was trimmed by 7 bases and the J gene end by 5 bases; junction bases not matched to a gene: 11. This CDR3 is built from 15 residues. The CDR3 loop reads CASTLEGQGLETQYF. The CDR3 DNA follows: TGTGCCAGCACCCTAGAGGGACAGGGCTTGGAGACCCAGTACTTC. The full variable domain, its missing parts supplied by reference TRBV11-2 and TRBJ2-5, is EAGVAQSPRYKIIEKRQSVAFWCNPISGHATLYWYQQILGQGPKLLIQFQNNGVVDDSQLPKDRFSAERLKGVDSTLKIQPAKLEDSAVYLCASTLEGQGLETQYFGPGTRLLVL.

The chain joins TRBV28 to TRBJ2-2, with 7 nucleotides matching TRBD2. V dropped 10 bases and J dropped 0; count of bases not matched to a gene: 5. There are 14 residues in the CDR3. Germline assignment: CDR1 MDHEN and CDR2 SYDVKM. In nucleotides, the CDR3 is TGTGCCACTCCTAGCGGAGCGAACACCGGGGAGCTGTTTTTT. Protein product: CATPSGANTGELFF.

This chain joins TRBV6-5 and TRBJ2-7; possible D gene TRBD1, 6 bases. The CDR3 has 12 residues. In germline, CDR1 is MNHEY, CDR2 SVGAGI. The V end lost 7 bases, the J end lost 0 bases, and 7 bases lay between the germline ends. CDR3 loop: CASTGDSYEQYF. The CDR3 bases are TGTGCCAGCACAGGGGACTCCTACGAGCAGTACTTC.

The chain couples TRBV5-1 to TRBJ2-7; tentatively, D is TRBD2 (6 bases). V was clipped by 3 bases and J by 1 base, with 14 bases between them. The CDR3 is 15 amino acids. Germline CDR1 SGHRS, CDR2 YFSETQ. The CDR3 here is CASSSLGSLSYEQYF. The CDR3 DNA reads as TGCGCCAGCAGCTCCCTCGGGAGTTTGTCCTACGAGCAGTACTTC.

This sequence joins TRBV5-1 and TRBJ2-2; possible D gene TRBD2, 5 bases. This CDR3 comprises 17 residues. The germline V and J ends were trimmed by 0 bases and 0 bases, with 12 bases remaining between them. In germline, CDR1 is SGHRS, CDR2 YFSETQ. The CDR3 DNA follows: TGCGCCAGCAGCTTGGCTTCGGGGAACGCGAACACCGGGGAGCTGTTTTTT. This translates into CASSLASGNANTGELFF.